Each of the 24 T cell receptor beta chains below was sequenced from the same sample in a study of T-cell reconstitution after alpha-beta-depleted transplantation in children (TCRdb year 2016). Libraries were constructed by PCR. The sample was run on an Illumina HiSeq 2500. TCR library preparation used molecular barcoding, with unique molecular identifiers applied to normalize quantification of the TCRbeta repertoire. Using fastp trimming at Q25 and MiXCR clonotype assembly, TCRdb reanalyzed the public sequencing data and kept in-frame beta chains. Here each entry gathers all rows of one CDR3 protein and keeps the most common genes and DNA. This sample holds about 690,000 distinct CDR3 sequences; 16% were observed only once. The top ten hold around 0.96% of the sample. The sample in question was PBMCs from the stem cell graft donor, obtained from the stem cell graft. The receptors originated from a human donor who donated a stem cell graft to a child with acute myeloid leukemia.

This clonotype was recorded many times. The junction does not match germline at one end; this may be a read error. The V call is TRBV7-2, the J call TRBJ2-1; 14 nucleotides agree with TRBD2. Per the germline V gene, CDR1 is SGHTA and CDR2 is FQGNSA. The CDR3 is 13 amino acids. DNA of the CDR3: TGTGCCAGCAGCCCTCGGACTAGCGGGGGGTCCATCTTC. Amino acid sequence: CASSPRTSGGSIF.

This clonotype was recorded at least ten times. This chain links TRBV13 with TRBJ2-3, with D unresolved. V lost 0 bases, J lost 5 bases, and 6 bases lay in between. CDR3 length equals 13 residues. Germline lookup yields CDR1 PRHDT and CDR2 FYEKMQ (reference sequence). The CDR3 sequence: CASSLGSEDTQYF. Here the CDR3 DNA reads TGTGCCAGCAGCTTAGGCTCGGAAGATACGCAGTATTTT.

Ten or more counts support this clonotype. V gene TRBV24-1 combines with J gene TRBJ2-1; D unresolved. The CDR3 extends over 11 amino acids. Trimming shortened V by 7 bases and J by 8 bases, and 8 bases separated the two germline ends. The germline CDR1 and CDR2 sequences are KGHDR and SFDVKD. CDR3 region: CATRAGHEQFF. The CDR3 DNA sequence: TGTGCCACCAGGGCTGGACATGAGCAGTTCTTC.

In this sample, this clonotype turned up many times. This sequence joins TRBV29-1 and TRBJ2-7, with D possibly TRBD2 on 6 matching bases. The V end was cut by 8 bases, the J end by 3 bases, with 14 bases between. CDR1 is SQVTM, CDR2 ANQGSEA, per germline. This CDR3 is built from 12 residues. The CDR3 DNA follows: TGCAGCACGTTAGCGGCCTACTACGAGCAGTACGTC. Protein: CSTLAAYYEQYV.

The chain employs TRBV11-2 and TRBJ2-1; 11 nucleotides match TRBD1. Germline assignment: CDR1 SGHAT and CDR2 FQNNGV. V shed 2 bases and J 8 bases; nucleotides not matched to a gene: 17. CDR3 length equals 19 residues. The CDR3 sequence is CASSLRDRGSQRGSHEQFF. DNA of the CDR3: TGTGCCAGCAGCTTAAGGGACAGGGGGTCCCAAAGGGGGTCTCATGAGCAGTTCTTC.

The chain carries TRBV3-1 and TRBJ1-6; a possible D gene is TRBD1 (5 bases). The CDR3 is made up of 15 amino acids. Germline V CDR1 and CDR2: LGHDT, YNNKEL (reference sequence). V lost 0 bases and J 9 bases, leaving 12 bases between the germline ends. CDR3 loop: CASSQDVAGSSPLHF. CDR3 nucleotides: TGTGCCAGCAGCCAAGATGTGGCAGGGTCTTCACCCCTCCACTTT.

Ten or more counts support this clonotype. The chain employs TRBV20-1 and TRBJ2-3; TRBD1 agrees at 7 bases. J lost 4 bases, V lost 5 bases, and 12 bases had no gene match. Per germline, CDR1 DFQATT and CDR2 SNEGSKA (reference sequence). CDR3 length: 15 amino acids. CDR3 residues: CSAPRTGMIADTQYF. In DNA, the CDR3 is TGCAGTGCTCCCCGGACAGGAATGATCGCAGATACGCAGTATTTT.

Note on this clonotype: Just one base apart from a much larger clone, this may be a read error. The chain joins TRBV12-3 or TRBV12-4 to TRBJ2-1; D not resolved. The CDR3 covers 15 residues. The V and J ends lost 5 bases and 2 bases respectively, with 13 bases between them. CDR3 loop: CASSGETGAYNEQFF. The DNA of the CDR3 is TGTGCCAGCAGTGGCGAGACTGGAGCCTACAATGAGCAGTTCTTC.

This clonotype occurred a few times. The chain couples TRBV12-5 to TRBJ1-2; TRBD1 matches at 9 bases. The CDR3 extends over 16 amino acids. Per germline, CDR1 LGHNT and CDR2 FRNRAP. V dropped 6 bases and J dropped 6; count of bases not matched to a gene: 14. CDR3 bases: TGTGCTAGTGGCCCGCCGTCACAGGGGGCGCGGCATGGCTACACCTTC. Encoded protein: CASGPPSQGARHGYTF.

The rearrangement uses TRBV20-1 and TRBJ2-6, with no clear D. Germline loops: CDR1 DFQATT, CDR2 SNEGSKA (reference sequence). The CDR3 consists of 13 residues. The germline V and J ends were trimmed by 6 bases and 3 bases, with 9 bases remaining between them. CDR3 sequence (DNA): TGCAGTGCCTCCCAAAGTGGGGCCAACGTCCTGACTTTC. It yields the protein CSASQSGANVLTF.

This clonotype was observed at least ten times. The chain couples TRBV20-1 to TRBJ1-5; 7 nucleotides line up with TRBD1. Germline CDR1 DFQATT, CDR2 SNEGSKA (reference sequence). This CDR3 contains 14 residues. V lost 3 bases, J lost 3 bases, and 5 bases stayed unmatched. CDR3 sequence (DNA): TGCAGTGCTAGCCGAGGGACAGACAATCAGCCCCAGCATTTT. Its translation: CSASRGTDNQPQHF.

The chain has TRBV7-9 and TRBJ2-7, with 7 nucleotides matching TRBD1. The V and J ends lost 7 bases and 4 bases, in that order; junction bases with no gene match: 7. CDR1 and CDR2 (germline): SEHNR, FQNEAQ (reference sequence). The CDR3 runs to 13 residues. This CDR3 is CASTTGPVYEQYF. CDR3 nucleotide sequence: TGTGCCAGCACGACAGGGCCGGTATACGAGCAGTACTTC.

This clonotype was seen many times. The chain's CDR3 is CSALGLAGVSSYNEQFF. The CDR3 coding sequence is TGCAGTGCTTTGGGACTAGCGGGGGTGAGCTCCTACAATGAGCAGTTCTTC. The gene calls are TRBV20-1 and TRBJ2-1, with 14 bases matching TRBD2. The CDR3 is 17 amino acids. Germline values: CDR1 DFQATT, CDR2 SNEGSKA (reference sequence). Losses at the gene ends were 5 bases for V and 0 bases for J; bases not matched to a gene: 6.

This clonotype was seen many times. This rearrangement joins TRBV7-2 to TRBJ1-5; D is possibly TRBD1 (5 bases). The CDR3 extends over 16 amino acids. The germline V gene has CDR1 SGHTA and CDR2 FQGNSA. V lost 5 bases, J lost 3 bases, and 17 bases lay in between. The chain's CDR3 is CASSPNGAGNNQPQHF. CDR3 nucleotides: TGTGCCAGCAGCCCTAATGGGGCAGGGAACAATCAGCCCCAGCATTTT.

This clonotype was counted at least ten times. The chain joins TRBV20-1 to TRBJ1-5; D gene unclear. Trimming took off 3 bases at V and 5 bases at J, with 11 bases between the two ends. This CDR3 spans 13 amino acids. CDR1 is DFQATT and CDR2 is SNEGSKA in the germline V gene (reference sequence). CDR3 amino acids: CSASSGDYQPQHF. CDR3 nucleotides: TGCAGTGCTAGTTCAGGTGATTATCAGCCCCAGCATTTT.

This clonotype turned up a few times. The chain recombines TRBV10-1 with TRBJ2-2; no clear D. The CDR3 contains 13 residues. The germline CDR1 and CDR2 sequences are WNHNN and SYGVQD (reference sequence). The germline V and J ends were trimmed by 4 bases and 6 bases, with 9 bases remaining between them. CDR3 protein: CASSAQVAGELFF. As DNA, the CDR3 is TGCGCCAGCAGTGCGCAGGTAGCCGGGGAGCTGTTTTTT.

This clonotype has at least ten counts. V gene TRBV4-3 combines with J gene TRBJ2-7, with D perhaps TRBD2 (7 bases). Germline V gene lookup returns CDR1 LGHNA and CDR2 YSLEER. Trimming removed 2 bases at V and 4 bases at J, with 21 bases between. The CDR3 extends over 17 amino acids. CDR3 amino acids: CASSQSEGGRQLYEQYF. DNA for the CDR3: TGCGCCAGCAGCCAATCCGAGGGGGGGCGACAACTTTACGAGCAGTACTTC.

CDR3 nucleotide sequence: TGTGCCAGCAGCTTTAACTCCGGGACTACGAGATATACGCAGTATTTT. This encodes CASSFNSGTTRYTQYF. The V call is TRBV7-2, the J call TRBJ2-3; 7 nucleotides match TRBD2. Germline V gene data show CDR1 as SGHTA and CDR2 as FQGNSA. The V and J ends lost 3 bases and 7 bases, in that order; junction bases with no gene match: 13. The CDR3 sequence is 16 residues long.

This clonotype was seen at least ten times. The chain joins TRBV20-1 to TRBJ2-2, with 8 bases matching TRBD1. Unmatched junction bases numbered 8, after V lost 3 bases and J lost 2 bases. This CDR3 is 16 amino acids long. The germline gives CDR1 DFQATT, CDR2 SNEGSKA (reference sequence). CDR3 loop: CSARAPGQANTGELFF. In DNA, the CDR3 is TGCAGTGCTAGGGCTCCGGGACAGGCTAACACCGGGGAGCTGTTTTTT.

CDR3 in DNA: TGTGCCAGCAGTGCGGGACAGTCAGGGACGTTGGATACGCAGTATTTT. Amino acids: CASSAGQSGTLDTQYF. The chain links TRBV25-1 to TRBJ2-3; TRBD1 aligns across 7 bases. With V trimmed by 4 bases and J by 6 bases, 13 bases remained unmatched. The germline CDR1 and CDR2 sequences are MGHDK and SYGVNS. The CDR3 is 16 residues long.

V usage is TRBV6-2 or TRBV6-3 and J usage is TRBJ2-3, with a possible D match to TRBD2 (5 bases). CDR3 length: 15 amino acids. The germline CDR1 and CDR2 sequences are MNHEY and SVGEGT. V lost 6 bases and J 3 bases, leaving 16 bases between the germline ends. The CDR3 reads CASSLIGVRTDTQYF. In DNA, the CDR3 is TGTGCCAGCAGCCTCATCGGGGTTAGGACAGATACGCAGTATTTT.

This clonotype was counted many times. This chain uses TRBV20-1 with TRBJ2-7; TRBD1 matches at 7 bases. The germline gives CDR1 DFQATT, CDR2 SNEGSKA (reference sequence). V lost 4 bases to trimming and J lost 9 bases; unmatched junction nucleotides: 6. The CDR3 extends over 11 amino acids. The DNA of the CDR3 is TGCAGTGCTACCGAGACAGGGTCGCAGTACTTC. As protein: CSATETGSQYF.

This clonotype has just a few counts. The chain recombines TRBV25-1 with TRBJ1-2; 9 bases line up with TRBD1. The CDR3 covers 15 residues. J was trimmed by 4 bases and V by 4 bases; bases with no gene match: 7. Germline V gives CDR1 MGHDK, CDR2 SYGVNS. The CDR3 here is CASSATGQGFYGYTF. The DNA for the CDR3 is TGTGCCAGCAGTGCAACGGGACAGGGATTCTATGGCTACACCTTC.

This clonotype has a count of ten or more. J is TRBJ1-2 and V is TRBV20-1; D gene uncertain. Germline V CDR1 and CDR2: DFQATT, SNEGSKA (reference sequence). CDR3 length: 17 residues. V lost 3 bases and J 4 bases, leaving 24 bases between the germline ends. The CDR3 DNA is TGCAGTGCTAGTAGCCCACTAGGGTCCGGGGTTTCCTATGGCTACACCTTC. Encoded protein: CSASSPLGSGVSYGYTF.